This record covers a single T cell receptor (beta chain). Its matching antigen is unknown. The entirety of the isolated RNA underwent reverse transcription, so expressed TCRB transcripts were sequenced. This table comes from immunoSEQ multiplex PCR, and its TCRdb copy is limited to in-frame clones, with some not included. The sample records about 280,000 clones, roughly 15% being singletons. This sample stems from a study of beta chain features in type 1 diabetes. Across the study: The number of sorted cells examined across all samples was around 99 million.

CD45RO/CCR7/CD25/CD127/CD95/CD27 staining was used to isolate CD4+ naive, central memory, regulatory and stem cell-like memory cells by sorting. CDR1 is SEHNR and CDR2 is FQNEAQ in the germline V gene (reference sequence). The CDR3 sequence is 14 residues long. The V end lost 4 bases, the J end lost 4 bases, and 13 bases lay between the germline ends. Study observations and caveats: TCRB CDR3 length was moderately but significantly reduced in all four CD4+ subsets of Type 1 diabetes patients.

The sequenced sample consisted of naive CD4+ T cells from blood. The J gene is TRBJ1-1, the V gene TRBV7-9; no clear D. This TCR derives from a man younger than 35 with type 1 diabetes. The CDR3 DNA follows: TGTGCCAGCAGCTCACCGGGTCTATTCACTGAAGCTTTCTTT. Translation: CASSSPGLFTEAFF.